A single sample gave rise to the 20 T cell receptor beta chains below, sequenced in a study of blood T cell repertoires in COVID-19. The assay was immunoSEQ multiplex PCR, and TCRdb's table has in-frame clones only and misses some. The repertoire includes around 44,000 clones, 65% to 85% of them detected once, and roughly 38% sits in the top ten. Sequencing was done on a sample of peripheral blood. The receptors shown here come from a middle-aged man with active or convalescent COVID-19.

The chain joins TRBV28 to TRBJ2-3, with 7 bases lining up with TRBD1. Trimming cost V 6 bases and J 5 bases; bases outside gene matches: 8. The CDR3 covers 14 residues. The germline CDR1 and CDR2 sequences are MDHEN and SYDVKM. CDR3 sequence: CASSVTGRKDTQYF. The CDR3 DNA sequence: TGTGCCAGCAGCGTGACAGGGCGGAAAGATACGCAGTATTTT.

The V and J genes are TRBV5-1 and TRBJ2-5; D is possibly TRBD2 (6 bases). Trimming removed 0 bases at V and 10 bases at J, with 16 bases between. This CDR3 is built from 14 residues. The germline CDR1 and CDR2 sequences are SGHRS and YFSETQ. The DNA of the CDR3 is TGCGCCAGCAGCTTGGCCGGGGACTCTAGAAGCCAGTACTTC. Translating gives CASSLAGDSRSQYF.

This clone was seen more than once but under ten times. This rearrangement joins TRBV30 to TRBJ1-1; D ambiguous. Germline values: CDR1 GTSNPN, CDR2 SVGIG (reference sequence). The CDR3 has 10 amino acids. The V gene lost 3 bases and the J gene lost 9 bases, with 8 bases spanning the gap. CDR3 coding DNA: TGTGCCTGGAGGGAGGTAAAAGCTTTCTTT. This sequence encodes CAWREVKAFF. Full variable domain (rest looked up from reference TRBV30 and TRBJ1-1): SQTIHQWPATLVQPVGSPLSLECTVEGTSNPNLYWYRQAAGRGLQLLFYSVGIGQISSEVPQNLSASRPQDRQFILSSKKLLLSDSGFYLCAWREVKAFFGQGTRLTVV.

This sequence joins TRBV6-6 and TRBJ1-5, with 7 positions matching TRBD1. Losses at the gene ends were 4 bases for V and 7 bases for J; bases not matched to a gene: 7. The CDR3 has 14 residues. Germline V gives CDR1 MNHNY, CDR2 SVGAGI (reference sequence). The DNA for the CDR3 is TGTGCCAGCAGTTCAGGACAGGTGCTCCAGCCCCAGCATTTT. Its protein product is CASSSGQVLQPQHF.

V usage is TRBV25-1 and J usage is TRBJ1-2, with 11 bases matching TRBD1. The CDR3 has 16 amino acids. J lost 4 bases, V lost 6 bases, and 10 bases had no gene match. Germline V gene sequence: CDR1 MGHDK, CDR2 SYGVNS. The CDR3 nucleotides are TGTGCCAGCAGCGCCACCGGGACAGGGGGGTTCTATGGCTACACCTTC. This encodes CASSATGTGGFYGYTF.

This chain connects TRBV5-1 to TRBJ2-5, with 8 positions matching TRBD2. Germline V gene sequence: CDR1 SGHRS, CDR2 YFSETQ. The CDR3 contains 17 residues. The junction had 10 bases not matched to a gene; V was cut back by 1 base and J by 2 bases. Written as DNA, the CDR3 is TGCGCCAGCAGCTTGTGGGTCGGAGGCGGGGGGCAAGAGACCCAGTACTTC. It is translated as CASSLWVGGGGQETQYF. The full variable domain, in which reference TRBV5-1 and TRBJ2-5 provide the parts outside the CDR3, is KAGVTQTPRYLIKTRGQQVTLSCSPISGHRSVSWYQQTPGQGLQFLFEYFSETQRNKGNFPGRFSGRQFSNSRSEMNVSTLELGDSALYLCASSLWVGGGGQETQYFGPGTRLLVL.

This clone was seen a single time. The V and J genes are TRBV19 and TRBJ1-5; D gene uncertain. This CDR3 comprises 14 residues. Germline loops: CDR1 LNHDA, CDR2 SQIVND (reference sequence). V lost 4 bases, J lost 2 bases, and 9 bases lay in between. CDR3 nucleotide sequence: TGTGCCAGTAGTAGAGGTTTTGGCAATCAGCCCCAGCATTTT. Translating it yields CASSRGFGNQPQHF.

The chain carries TRBV28 and TRBJ2-3, with TRBD2 as a possible D gene (6 bases). This CDR3 contains 12 residues. Germline CDR1 MDHEN, CDR2 SYDVKM. The V end was cut by 2 bases, the J end by 10 bases, with 10 bases between. CDR3 in DNA: TGTGCCAGCAGTTTAGCAGCTAGCGCGCAGTATTTT. This encodes CASSLAASAQYF.

The gene calls are TRBV5-4 and TRBJ2-7; 7 nucleotides line up with TRBD1. The CDR3 consists of 12 residues. The V and J ends lost 0 bases and 11 bases, in that order; junction bases with no gene match: 5. Germline assignment: CDR1 SGHNT and CDR2 YYREEE (reference sequence). Here the CDR3 DNA reads TGTGCCAGCAGCTTGGATACAGGGGATGAGTACTTC. This translates into CASSLDTGDEYF.

The gene calls are TRBV14 and TRBJ2-7; 9 bases are a match to TRBD1. Germline V gene lookup returns CDR1 SGHDN and CDR2 FVKESK. This CDR3 region has 17 residues. V dropped 3 bases and J dropped 7; count of bases not matched to a gene: 16. The CDR3 region is CASSQFFTPGQGGEQYF. The DNA for the CDR3 is TGTGCCAGCAGCCAGTTTTTTACCCCGGGACAGGGAGGGGAGCAGTACTTC.

The V gene is TRBV27, the J gene TRBJ1-4, with TRBD1 matching 8 bases. The germline CDR1 and CDR2 sequences are MNHEY and SMNVEV (reference sequence). This CDR3 comprises 15 residues. V shed 7 bases, J shed 6 bases, and the junction held 10 bases outside the gene matches. CDR3 nucleotides: TGTGCCAGCACCGAGGCAGGGGGCTCCCATGAAAAACTGTTTTTT. Amino acids: CASTEAGGSHEKLFF.

V usage is TRBV6-2 or TRBV6-3 and J usage is TRBJ1-2; possible D gene TRBD1, 5 bases. In germline, CDR1 is MNHEY, CDR2 SVGEGT. Trimming removed 6 bases from V and 4 bases from J, with 18 bases in between. The CDR3 has 15 amino acids. CDR3 in amino acids: CASSQGGLNLYGYTF. The CDR3 DNA reads TGTGCCAGCAGCCAGGGTGGACTCAATCTCTATGGCTACACCTTC.

This chain uses TRBV11-2 with TRBJ1-1; TRBD1 is a possible D gene (5 bases). Trimming pared 0 bases from V and 4 bases from J, leaving 12 bases between. This CDR3 is 15 amino acids long. Germline CDR1 is SGHAT and CDR2 is FQNNGV. CDR3 nucleotide sequence: TGTGCCAGCAGCTTAGATGGGGGGAGGGGCACTGAAGCTTTCTTT. Translation: CASSLDGGRGTEAFF.

This chain's CDR3 is CASSSGGADTDTQYF. CDR3 DNA: TGTGCCAGCAGCAGCGGGGGGGCAGACACAGATACGCAGTATTTT. The chain combines TRBV6-4 with TRBJ2-3; 10 bases line up with TRBD2. The trim removed 6 bases at V and 2 bases at J, leaving 5 bases unmatched. This CDR3 is 15 amino acids long. Germline values: CDR1 MRHNA, CDR2 SNTAGT.

V is TRBV4-1 and J is TRBJ2-3; maybe TRBD1 (5 bases). The CDR3 has 13 amino acids. V lost 3 bases to trimming and J lost 6 bases, with 10 bases between them. Germline loops: CDR1 MGHRA, CDR2 YSYEKL. This CDR3 reads CASSQGPTDTQYF. CDR3 bases: TGCGCCAGCAGCCAGGGGCCCACCGATACGCAGTATTTT.

The rearrangement uses TRBV5-1 and TRBJ2-5; D perhaps matches TRBD1 (6 bases). The germline CDR1 and CDR2 sequences are SGHRS and YFSETQ. This CDR3 has 15 residues. The ends were cut back, 3 bases at V and 5 bases at J, with 17 bases in the middle. CDR3 nucleotide sequence: TGCGCCAGCAGCTCCTCCCAAGGGGGACCGGAGACCCAGTACTTC. It specifies CASSSSQGGPETQYF.

The chain joins TRBV5-4 to TRBJ2-3; 9 nucleotides line up with TRBD2. This CDR3 region has 15 residues. Germline-derived CDR1 and CDR2 are SGHNT and YYREEE (reference sequence). V lost 2 bases to trimming and J lost 0 bases; unmatched junction nucleotides: 1. CDR3 DNA: TGTGCCAGCAGCTTAGCGGGGGGCAGCACAGATACGCAGTATTTT. Protein product: CASSLAGGSTDTQYF.

As to this clone: Possible read error: a much larger clone is one base away. Within the sample, other DNA sequences also encode this same CDR3. The gene calls are TRBV6-5 and TRBJ2-7; 7 positions match TRBD1. V dropped 9 bases and J dropped 0; count of bases not matched to a gene: 11. Germline CDR1 and CDR2: MNHEY and SVGAGI. The CDR3 loop spans 15 amino acids. The CDR3 region is CASSITGTDSYEQYF. DNA of the CDR3: TGTGCCAGTAGTATCACCGGGACAGACTCCTACGAGCAGTACTTC.

The V gene is TRBV30, the J gene TRBJ2-1, with TRBD1 matching over 8 bases. This CDR3 is 15 amino acids long. J gave up 8 bases and V 3 bases, and 12 bases lay outside the gene matches. From germline, CDR1 is GTSNPN and CDR2 SVGIG (reference sequence). The CDR3 region is CAWRVADRGGHEQFF. The CDR3 DNA reads TGTGCCTGGAGAGTTGCCGACAGGGGAGGTCATGAGCAGTTCTTC.

The gene calls are TRBV28 and TRBJ1-6; 9 nucleotides line up with TRBD1. This CDR3 is 15 amino acids long. V trimming: 6 bases; J trimming: 9 bases; junction bases outside the gene matches: 9. Germline CDR1 is MDHEN and CDR2 is SYDVKM. CDR3: CASSPSGQGGSPLHF. CDR3 in DNA: TGTGCCAGCAGCCCTTCGGGACAGGGCGGTTCACCCCTCCACTTT.